The rows below give T cell receptor beta chains drawn from one sample of a study of beta chain features in type 1 diabetes. TCRdb keeps only in-frame clones here, not all; method: immunoSEQ multiplex PCR. This repertoire shows about 900,000 clones, roughly a sixth found once; its top ten account for 0.023%. The sample comprised naive CD4+ T cells from blood. All receptors derive from a woman aged 18-29 years in good health. Each CDR3 is given with its conserved first and last residue. D genes are given only for firm matches. Rows may omit the clone size; those that give it use once, few, many or a size class.

- | TRBJ1-5 | TRBV15 | - | TGTGCCACCAGCAGAGGCGTGAACAATCAGCCCCAGCATTTT | CATSRGVNNQPQHF
TRBD1 | TRBJ2-3 | TRBV7-2 | few | TGTGCCAGCCGCAGGGGGACAGATACGCAGTATTTT | CASRRGTDTQYF
- | TRBJ1-2 | TRBV4-3 | few | TGCGCCAGCAGCCAAGTTGCAGGGAACTATGGCTACACCTTC | CASSQVAGNYGYTF
- | TRBJ2-5 | TRBV11-2 | - | TGTGCCAGCAGCTTAGTCCGGGAGACCCAGTACTTC | CASSLVRETQYF
- | TRBJ1-2 | TRBV7-2 | few | TGTGCCAGCAGCTCCCTCATTCCTAAGAACTATGGCTACACCTTC | CASSSLIPKNYGYTF
- | TRBJ1-1 | TRBV25-1 | - | TGTGCCAGCAGAGGCCAGGGTAACACTGAAGCTTTCTTT | CASRGQGNTEAFF
- | TRBJ2-5 | TRBV18 | few | TGTGCCAGCTCGGAACAAGAGACCCAGTACTTC | CASSEQETQYF
- | TRBJ1-2 | TRBV5-1 | - | TGCGCCAGCAGCTTGGTGGCCAGGGGAGGCGCCTATGGCTACACCTTC | CASSLVARGGAYGYTF
- | TRBJ2-1 | TRBV6-5 | few | TGTGCCAGCAGTTACCGCAGCAGCCACTCCTACAATGAGCAGTTCTTC | CASSYRSSHSYNEQFF
TRBD2 | TRBJ2-7 | TRBV10-3 | - | TGTGCCATCAGTGCGAGCGGGGAATACGAGCAGTACTTC | CAISASGEYEQYF
- | TRBJ1-1 | TRBV28 | few | TGTGCCAGCAGCCGGAACACTGAAGCTTTCTTT | CASSRNTEAFF
- | TRBJ2-7 | TRBV15 | few | TGTGCCACCAGCAGAGAAACGCACAGCGGCGAGCAGTACTTC | CATSRETHSGEQYF
TRBD1 | TRBJ2-7 | TRBV14 | - | TGTGCCAGCAGCCCTCGCAAGGGACAGGGGGTCTACGAGCAGTACTTC | CASSPRKGQGVYEQYF
- | TRBJ1-1 | TRBV18 | - | TGTGCCAGCTCACCACTAGCCTCACAAGAGGGTTGGGCTTTCTTT | CASSPLASQEGWAFF
- | TRBJ1-5 | TRBV4-3 | - | TGCGCCAGCAGCCAAGATTACGGTTATAGCAATCAGCCCCAGCATTTT | CASSQDYGYSNQPQHF
- | TRBJ2-1 | TRBV20-1 | - | TGCAGCGAAGCCCCCAATGAGCAGTTCTTC | CSEAPNEQFF
TRBD1 | TRBJ1-1 | TRBV18 | - | TGTGCCAGCTCCCCCGGACAGGGAGAAGCTTTCTTT | CASSPGQGEAFF
TRBD2 | TRBJ2-1 | TRBV9 | few | TGTGCCAGCAGCGATCGGACTAGCGGGACGAGACCCTCCTACAATGAGCAGTTCTTC | CASSDRTSGTRPSYNEQFF
- | TRBJ2-1 | TRBV14 | - | TGTGCCAGCAGCCAAGTGCTGGGTTTGGCAGAGCAGTTCTTC | CASSQVLGLAEQFF
- | TRBJ1-5 | TRBV10-3 | few | TGTGCCACCGGGAGGCCCACCGCAGGGTTTGTCGGTCAGCCCCAGCATTTT | CATGRPTAGFVGQPQHF
- | TRBJ2-7 | TRBV7-2 | - | TGTGCCAGCAGCCCCCACTACGAGCAGTACTTC | CASSPHYEQYF
TRBD2 | TRBJ2-7 | TRBV28 | - | TGTGCCAGCAGTTTAGGTTCTAGCGGGGCCTACGAGCAGTACTTC | CASSLGSSGAYEQYF
- | TRBJ1-5 | TRBV7-9 | few | TGTGCCAGCAGCCTAGGGAGCCAGGGGAATCAGCCCCAGCATTTT | CASSLGSQGNQPQHF
- | TRBJ2-2 | TRBV5-6 | - | TGTGCCAGCAGCTTGCGGCAGGCCACCGGGGAGCTGTTTTTT | CASSLRQATGELFF
- | TRBJ2-7 | TRBV7-2 | few | TGTGCCAGCAGCGCAGGGTTTCGCCAGGGCGAGCAGTACTTC | CASSAGFRQGEQYF
TRBD1 | TRBJ1-2 | TRBV29-1 | - | TGCAGCGTCAAGGGGACAGGGGGTCCCTATGGCTACACCTTC | CSVKGTGGPYGYTF
- | TRBJ1-6 | TRBV27 | few | TGTGCCAGCAGTCCACCCGAGTTCGGGGGAGTGGAATCACCCCTCCACTTT | CASSPPEFGGVESPLHF
TRBD1 | TRBJ1-1 | TRBV29-1 | few | TGCAGCGCCTCATTACAGGGGTGGACTGAAGCTTTCTTT | CSASLQGWTEAFF
TRBD2 | TRBJ2-7 | TRBV7-2 | - | TGTGCCAGCAGGGGGACTAGCGGAGCCTACGAGCAGTACTTC | CASRGTSGAYEQYF
- | TRBJ2-3 | TRBV21-1 | few | TGTGCCAGCAGCCCCCCACCGGGGAGCAAGGGGGCAGATACGCAGTATTTT | CASSPPPGSKGADTQYF
- | TRBJ1-5 | TRBV19 | few | TGTGCCAGTCTGGCCTCCAACGGGGTAGACCATCGGCCCCAGCATTTT | CASLASNGVDHRPQHF
TRBD1 | TRBJ2-1 | TRBV9 | - | TGTGCCAGCAGCGCCGATGGGACAGTACCGTTCTTC | CASSADGTVPFF
- | TRBJ1-2 | TRBV18 | few | TGTGCCAGCTCACCATCCGAGGAGGTCTATGGCTACACCTTC | CASSPSEEVYGYTF
TRBD1 | TRBJ1-2 | TRBV7-9 | - | TGTGCCAGCAGCCAAAGGCTCCCGGGACAGGGAAACTATGGCTACACCTTC | CASSQRLPGQGNYGYTF
TRBD2 | TRBJ2-7 | TRBV6-1 | - | TGTGCCAGCAGGCTAGCGGAGATTTACTCCTACGAGCAGTACTTC | CASRLAEIYSYEQYF
- | TRBJ1-5 | TRBV28 | - | TGTGCCAGTCAGACAGGTGGTCAGCCCCAGCATTTT | CASQTGGQPQHF
- | TRBJ2-1 | TRBV29-1 | - | TGCAGCGCGGTCGGGGACAATGAGCAGTTCTTC | CSAVGDNEQFF
- | TRBJ1-2 | TRBV2 | - | TGTGCCAGCAGTGAATTCTTGGTGGGGGTGCGAGCTAACTATGGCTACACCTTC | CASSEFLVGVRANYGYTF
- | TRBJ2-3 | TRBV27 | - | TGTGCCAGCAGTTTAAATGCGAGGACAGATACGCAGTATTTT | CASSLNARTDTQYF
- | TRBJ2-3 | TRBV18 | once | TGTGCCAGCTCACCAGCGGGCACAGATACGCAGTATTTT | CASSPAGTDTQYF
- | TRBJ2-1 | TRBV18 | few | TGTGCCAGCTCACCACCTAGCGTGGGGATCTACAATGAGCAGTTCTTC | CASSPPSVGIYNEQFF
- | TRBJ2-7 | TRBV28 | - | TGTGCCAGCAGGAGAGATCCCGCGGTGTACGAGCAGTACTTC | CASRRDPAVYEQYF
- | TRBJ1-5 | TRBV6-6 | few | TGTGCCAGCAGTAGACGGGTGTTGAGCAATCAGCCCCAGCATTTT | CASSRRVLSNQPQHF
TRBD2 | TRBJ2-3 | TRBV7-2 | few | TGTGCCAGCAGCCTTGTAGCGGGAGGTCCAGATACGCAGTATTTT | CASSLVAGGPDTQYF
- | TRBJ2-7 | TRBV5-5 | few | TGTGCCAGCAGCTTCTTGGTCCAGGCGCCGCTACAGCAGTACTTC | CASSFLVQAPLQQYF
TRBD2 | TRBJ2-7 | TRBV18 | - | TGTGCCAGCTCACCCAGACTAGCGCTAGGGGACGAGCAGTACTTC | CASSPRLALGDEQYF
- | TRBJ2-2 | TRBV4-3 | few | TGCGCCAGCAGCCAAGCGGGGGCGGATGGGGAGAGGGACACCGGGGAGCTGTTTTTT | CASSQAGADGERDTGELFF
- | TRBJ2-1 | TRBV10-3 | few | TGTGCCATCAGACGGAGTGACGGAGGCAATGAGCAGTTCTTC | CAIRRSDGGNEQFF
- | TRBJ2-7 | TRBV7-9 | - | TGTGCCAGCAGCGTTGGGGCCCCCCCCTACGAGCAGTACTTC | CASSVGAPPYEQYF
- | TRBJ2-3 | TRBV7-2 | - | TGTGCCAGCAGCTTTAAGGGGACAGATACGCAGTATTTT | CASSFKGTDTQYF
- | TRBJ2-1 | TRBV14 | - | TGTGCCAGCAGCCAGGGGCGAATGGGCCATGAGCAGTTCTTC | CASSQGRMGHEQFF